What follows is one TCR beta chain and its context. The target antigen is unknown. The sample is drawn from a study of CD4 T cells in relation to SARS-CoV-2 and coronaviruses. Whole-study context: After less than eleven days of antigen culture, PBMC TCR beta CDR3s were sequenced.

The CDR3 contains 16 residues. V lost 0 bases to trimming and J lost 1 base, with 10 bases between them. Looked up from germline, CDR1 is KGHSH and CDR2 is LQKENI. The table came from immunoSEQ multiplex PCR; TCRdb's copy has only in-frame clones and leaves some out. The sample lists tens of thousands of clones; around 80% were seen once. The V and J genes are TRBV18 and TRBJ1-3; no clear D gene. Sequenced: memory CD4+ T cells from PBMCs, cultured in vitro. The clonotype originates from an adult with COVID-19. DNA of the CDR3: TGTGCCAGCTCACCACCGAGGGCAGGATCTGGAAACACCATATATTTT. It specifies CASSPPRAGSGNTIYF.